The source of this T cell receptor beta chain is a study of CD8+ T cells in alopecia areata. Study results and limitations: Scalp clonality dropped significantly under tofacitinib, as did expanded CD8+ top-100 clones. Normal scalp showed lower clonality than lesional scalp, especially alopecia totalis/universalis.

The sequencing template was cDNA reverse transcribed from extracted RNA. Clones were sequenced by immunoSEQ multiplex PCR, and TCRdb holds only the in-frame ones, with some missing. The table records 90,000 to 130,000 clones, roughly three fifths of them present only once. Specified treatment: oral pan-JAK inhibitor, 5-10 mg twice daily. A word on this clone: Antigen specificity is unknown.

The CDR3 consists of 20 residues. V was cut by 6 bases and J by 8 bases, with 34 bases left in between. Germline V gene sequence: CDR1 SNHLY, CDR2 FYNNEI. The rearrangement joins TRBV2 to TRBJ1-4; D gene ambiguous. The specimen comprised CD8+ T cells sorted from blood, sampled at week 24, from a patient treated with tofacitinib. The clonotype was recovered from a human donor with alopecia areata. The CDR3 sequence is CASRPGLQMVPNVYDEKLFF. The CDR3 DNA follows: TGTGCCAGCAGGCCGGGCCTTCAAATGGTCCCAAATGTTTACGACGAAAAACTGTTTTTT.